The T cell receptor beta chain described here comes from a study of shared clonotypes between healthy human individuals. Study information: CD4 naive and memory got three plates each, CD8 naive two, CD8 memory one. Study results and limitations: Several donors had 5% to 6% of their naive CD4 clonotypes in common. It was the few donors that limited the genetic and exposure-history diversity represented.

For each subset, genomic DNA was distributed in equal portions over several immunoSEQ plates. The protocol was immunoSEQ multiplex PCR, while the TCRdb copy is restricted to in-frame clones and leaves out a portion. The data show more than 2 million clones, roughly 94% seen once. As for this clone: Its antigen is unknown.

The V gene end was trimmed by 3 bases and the J gene end by 1 base; junction bases not matched to a gene: 8. The CDR3 has 16 amino acids. Germline CDR1 is SGDLS and CDR2 is YYNGEE. Only CD45RO-negative cells positively selected for CCR7 counted as naive CD8 cells, so terminally differentiated effector memory CD45RA+ cells were excluded. The clonotype comes from a man aged 18 to 29 in good health. V usage is TRBV9 and J usage is TRBJ2-5; 8 bases align to TRBD1. The specimen was naive CD8+ T cells sorted from blood. Here the CDR3 reads CASSAPTGAIQETQYF. The DNA of the CDR3 is TGTGCCAGCAGCGCTCCGACAGGGGCTATCCAAGAGACCCAGTACTTC.